The next 28 T cell receptor beta chains were all read from a single sample in a study of OX40 agonist ivuxolimab in advanced cancers. The data were produced by immunoSEQ multiplex PCR, yet TCRdb's version contains in-frame clones alone and is incomplete. Among approximately 160,000 clones listed, 85% to 95% were seen once. Sequenced here: CD4+ or CD8+ T cells sorted from blood, sampled in a trial of the OX40 agonist ivuxolimab. Receptor source: an adult with an advanced solid tumor such as melanoma, head and neck, liver or kidney cancer.

The chain has TRBV12-5 and TRBJ2-1; 11 bases match TRBD2. The CDR3 spans 15 residues. Germline trimming cut 5 bases from V and 5 bases from J; bases unmatched to any gene: 5. From germline, CDR1 is LGHNT and CDR2 FRNRAP. The CDR3 DNA reads as TGTGCTAGTGGTCTGGGACTAGCGGACAACAATGAGCAGTTCTTC. It encodes CASGLGLADNNEQFF. Looking up the rest from reference TRBV12-5 and TRBJ2-1 gives the full variable domain: DARVTQTPRHKVTEMGQEVTMRCQPILGHNTVFWYRQTMMQGLELLAYFRNRAPLDDSGMPKDRFSAEMPDATLATLKIQPSEPRDSAVYFCASGLGLADNNEQFFGPGTRLTVL.

The rearrangement uses TRBV12-5 and TRBJ2-2; D unclear. CDR3 length equals 13 residues. Trimming took off 5 bases at V and 6 bases at J, with 10 bases between the two ends. Germline V CDR1 and CDR2: LGHNT, FRNRAP. The CDR3 spells CASGPDGPGELFF. The CDR3 DNA is TGTGCTAGTGGTCCCGACGGGCCCGGGGAGCTGTTTTTT.

This chain joins TRBV5-4 and TRBJ2-5; D tentatively reads TRBD1 or TRBD2 (5 bases each). The CDR3 loop spans 14 amino acids. Germline V lookup: CDR1 SGHNT, CDR2 YYREEE (reference sequence). Trimming shortened V by 0 bases and J by 5 bases, and 11 bases separated the two germline ends. The CDR3 DNA reads TGTGCCAGCAGCTTGGACGGGACCAAGGAGACCCAGTACTTC. Translation: CASSLDGTKETQYF.

V usage is TRBV14 and J usage is TRBJ2-1; tentatively, D is TRBD2 (6 bases). The V end was cut by 7 bases, the J end by 3 bases, with 22 bases between. Germline loops: CDR1 SGHDN, CDR2 FVKESK. CDR3 length: 17 residues. The CDR3 nucleotides are TGTGCCAGCAACAACATCGCGGGGCCCTCTTTCTACAATGAGCAGTTCTTC. Its protein is CASNNIAGPSFYNEQFF.

V gene TRBV19 combines with J gene TRBJ2-7, with 10 bases fitting TRBD1. Unmatched junction bases numbered 11, after V lost 7 bases and J lost 5 bases. The germline CDR1 and CDR2 sequences are LNHDA and SQIVND (reference sequence). The CDR3 has 15 amino acids. The CDR3 DNA reads TGTGCCAGTAACCGCCGGGACAGGGGTGCCCACGAGCAGTACTTC. Its translation is CASNRRDRGAHEQYF.

V usage is TRBV2 and J usage is TRBJ1-3; D perhaps matches TRBD1 (6 bases). Trimming stripped 7 bases from V and 0 bases from J, with 13 bases between. The CDR3 totals 15 residues. Germline values: CDR1 SNHLY, CDR2 FYNNEI. The CDR3 is CASKAGVLSGNTIYF. CDR3 coding DNA: TGTGCCAGCAAGGCAGGGGTCCTCTCTGGAAACACCATATATTTT.

The sample holds one count of this clone. CDR3 amino acids: CASSSPREFNYGYTF. CDR3 DNA: TGTGCCAGTAGTAGTCCCAGGGAGTTCAACTATGGCTACACCTTC. The chain combines TRBV19 with TRBJ1-2; weak D call: TRBD1 (5 bases). Germline V gives CDR1 LNHDA, CDR2 SQIVND (reference sequence). Trimming took 4 bases from V and 2 from J, leaving 14 bases between them. The CDR3 length is 15 residues.

The gene calls are TRBV9 and TRBJ2-3; the D gene is possibly TRBD2 (8 bases). Trimming took off 5 bases at V and 4 bases at J, with 14 bases between the two ends. Per germline, CDR1 SGDLS and CDR2 YYNGEE. The CDR3 length is 14 residues. CDR3 sequence (DNA): TGTGCCAGCAGGCCGGGGGGGACAGCAGATACGCAGTATTTT. Its translation is CASRPGGTADTQYF.

CDR3: CASSSTGGYGGYTF. The CDR3 coding sequence is TGTGCCAGCAGCTCCACAGGGGGATACGGTGGCTACACCTTC. The V gene is TRBV27, the J gene TRBJ1-2, with TRBD1 matching over 8 bases. Germline values: CDR1 MNHEY, CDR2 SMNVEV (reference sequence). This CDR3 has 14 amino acids. V trimming: 6 bases; J trimming: 7 bases; junction bases outside the gene matches: 10.

This clone appeared once. The V and J genes are TRBV15 and TRBJ1-2, with 7 bases lining up with TRBD1. CDR1 LNHNV and CDR2 YYDKDF come from the germline V gene (reference sequence). V was pared by 7 bases and J by 4 bases, with 12 bases of the junction left unmatched. This CDR3 is built from 15 residues. CDR3 sequence: CATTPRRGPGYGYTF. Written as DNA, the CDR3 is TGTGCCACCACCCCTCGAAGGGGGCCAGGCTATGGCTACACCTTC.

The chain carries TRBV9 and TRBJ2-7, with unresolved D. V lost 0 bases and J lost 0, with 10 bases in between. CDR3 size: 15 residues. Germline values: CDR1 SGDLS, CDR2 YYNGEE. CDR3 loop: CASSVGLISSYEQYF. CDR3 nucleotides: TGTGCCAGCAGCGTAGGCTTGATTAGCTCCTACGAGCAGTACTTC.

This clone was detected a few times. CDR3 sequence: CAWSASEKLFF. The CDR3 bases are TGTGCCTGGAGTGCTAGTGAAAAACTGTTTTTT. The chain joins TRBV30 to TRBJ1-4; D is uncertain. Trimming took 1 base from V and 7 from J, leaving 4 bases between them. Germline CDR1 GTSNPN, CDR2 SVGIG (reference sequence). The CDR3 consists of 11 residues.

J is TRBJ2-2 and V is TRBV6-5, with D maybe TRBD2 (5 bases). Germline CDR1 is MNHEY and CDR2 is SVGAGI. V lost 5 bases and J 12 bases, leaving 13 bases between the germline ends. The CDR3 runs to 12 residues. The CDR3 here is CASSEAARKLFF. The CDR3 nucleotides read TGTGCCAGCAGTGAAGCGGCGAGGAAGCTGTTTTTT.

The chain recombines TRBV6-1 with TRBJ2-2; D unclear. In germline, CDR1 is MNHNS, CDR2 SASEGT. Trimming shortened V by 7 bases and J by 5 bases, and 17 bases separated the two germline ends. This CDR3 region has 15 residues. CDR3 protein: CASTVRTTNTGELFF. The CDR3 DNA reads TGTGCCAGCACGGTTAGAACCACCAATACCGGGGAGCTGTTTTTT.

The J gene is TRBJ2-1, the V gene TRBV29-1; 8 nucleotides agree with TRBD1. The trim removed 3 bases at V and 13 bases at J, leaving 14 bases unmatched. The CDR3 length is 14 residues. Germline CDR1 is SQVTM and CDR2 is ANQGSEA. CDR3 coding DNA: TGCAGCGTTGAGGTGACAGGGGCCCCACGGGAACAGTTCTTC. This codes for CSVEVTGAPREQFF.

J is TRBJ1-2 and V is TRBV28; D remains unclear. Germline loops: CDR1 MDHEN, CDR2 SYDVKM. CDR3 length: 16 residues. V shed 7 bases and J shed 3 bases, with 21 bases lying between them. This chain's CDR3 is CASKKTQARNYYGYTF. The CDR3, as DNA: TGTGCCAGCAAAAAAACTCAAGCCAGGAATTACTATGGCTACACCTTC.

This clone has just a few counts. This chain connects TRBV30 to TRBJ2-6, with 9 bases identical to TRBD1. CDR3 length: 14 amino acids. The trim removed 6 bases at V and 2 bases at J, leaving 2 bases unmatched. Germline lookup yields CDR1 GTSNPN and CDR2 SVGIG (reference sequence). The CDR3: CACWDRAGANVLTF. The CDR3 DNA follows: TGTGCCTGCTGGGACAGGGCTGGGGCCAACGTCCTGACTTTC.

V gene TRBV7-2 combines with J gene TRBJ2-2, with D perhaps TRBD1 or TRBD2 (5 bases each). V dropped 1 base and J dropped 6 bases, with 12 bases sitting between them. CDR1 is SGHTA and CDR2 is FQGNSA in the germline V gene. This CDR3 has 15 residues. The CDR3 bases are TGTGCCAGCAGCTTAGGGCTGCCGGGGCCCGGGGAGCTGTTTTTT. Protein: CASSLGLPGPGELFF.

The V gene is TRBV7-2, the J gene TRBJ1-2; 7 bases fit TRBD1. CDR1 and CDR2 from the germline V gene are SGHTA and FQGNSA. The V segment lost 5 bases and the J segment 0 bases; nucleotides outside the gene matches: 9. CDR3 length: 16 residues. Here the CDR3 reads CASSQGQPVANYGYTF. CDR3 bases: TGTGCCAGCAGCCAGGGACAGCCGGTCGCTAACTATGGCTACACCTTC. The variable domain in full, with the rest retrieved from reference TRBV7-2 and TRBJ1-2, is GAGVSQSPSNKVTEKGKDVELRCDPISGHTALYWYRQSLGQGLEFLIYFQGNSAPDKSGLPSDRFSAERTGGSVSTLTIQRTQQEDSAVYLCASSQGQPVANYGYTFGSGTRLTVV.

V gene TRBV6-5 combines with J gene TRBJ2-7; 8 positions match TRBD1. The length of the CDR3 is 15 residues. Per the germline V gene, CDR1 is MNHEY and CDR2 is SVGAGI. Germline trimming cut 5 bases from V and 1 base from J; bases unmatched to any gene: 7. CDR3 nucleotides: TGTGCCAGCAGTACCCGGACAGGGAGATCCTACGAGCAGTACTTC. It specifies CASSTRTGRSYEQYF.

The rearrangement links TRBV6-6 to TRBJ1-1; D remains unclear. V shed 5 bases and J shed 4 bases, with 11 bases lying between them. Germline V gene data show CDR1 as MNHNY and CDR2 as SVGAGI (reference sequence). The CDR3 is 13 residues long. CDR3 amino acids: CASSTEATTEAFF. CDR3 DNA sequence: TGTGCCAGCAGTACGGAGGCCACCACTGAAGCTTTCTTT.

This rearrangement joins TRBV14 to TRBJ2-3; D may correspond to TRBD1 or TRBD2 (5 bases each). Germline CDR1 reads SGHDN; CDR2 reads FVKESK. V was shortened by 3 bases and J by 0 bases, with 13 bases between the two germline ends. This CDR3 is 16 amino acids long. The CDR3 loop reads CASSQGLAPSTDTQYF. The CDR3 region has the DNA TGTGCCAGCAGCCAGGGGCTAGCACCAAGCACAGATACGCAGTATTTT.

Here the CDR3 reads CASSRTLAGERTGELFF. CDR3 nucleotide sequence: TGTGCCAGCAGTCGGACCCTAGCGGGAGAACGGACCGGGGAGCTGTTTTTT. The chain uses TRBV2 and TRBJ2-2; 10 positions agree with TRBD2. The junction had 11 bases not matched to a gene; V was cut back by 5 bases and J by 5 bases. This CDR3 contains 17 residues. CDR1 is SNHLY and CDR2 is FYNNEI in the germline V gene.

J is TRBJ2-3 and V is TRBV19; D perhaps matches TRBD2 (6 bases). V lost 7 bases and J 7 bases, leaving 24 bases between the germline ends. Per the germline V gene, CDR1 is LNHDA and CDR2 is SQIVND (reference sequence). The CDR3 is made up of 16 amino acids. CDR3 DNA sequence: TGTGCCAGTATTCCACGGGGGAAGGAGGGCATGAATACGCAGTATTTT. The encoded protein is CASIPRGKEGMNTQYF.

The V gene is TRBV11-2, the J gene TRBJ2-3, with 13 nucleotides matching TRBD2. The CDR3 extends over 17 amino acids. V lost 3 bases to trimming and J lost 3 bases; unmatched junction nucleotides: 6. The germline V gene encodes CDR1 SGHAT and CDR2 FQNNGV. CDR3 sequence: CASSFRTSGGGTDTQYF. DNA of the CDR3: TGTGCCAGCAGCTTTAGGACTAGCGGGGGCGGGACAGATACGCAGTATTTT. Supplemented by reference TRBV11-2 and TRBJ2-3, the full variable domain reads EAGVAQSPRYKIIEKRQSVAFWCNPISGHATLYWYQQILGQGPKLLIQFQNNGVVDDSQLPKDRFSAERLKGVDSTLKIQPAKLEDSAVYLCASSFRTSGGGTDTQYFGPGTRLTVL.

This clone was seen once. The chain couples TRBV11-2 to TRBJ1-1, with unresolved D. Germline-derived CDR1 and CDR2 are SGHAT and FQNNGV. Trimming pared 1 base from V and 4 bases from J, leaving 7 bases between. The CDR3 contains 13 residues. The CDR3 bases are TGTGCCAGCAGCTTAGTCGGGGTCACTGAAGCTTTCTTT. Protein product: CASSLVGVTEAFF.

The V call is TRBV28, the J call TRBJ2-1; 10 bases are a match to TRBD2. V lost 5 bases and J lost 0; bases outside the gene matches: 4. This CDR3 is 16 amino acids long. Germline CDR1 and CDR2: MDHEN and SYDVKM. For the CDR3, the DNA is TGTGCCAGCAGTCCCGGACTAGCGGCCTCCTACAATGAGCAGTTCTTC. Translated, it gives CASSPGLAASYNEQFF.

V is TRBV6-6 and J is TRBJ1-6; D is perhaps TRBD1 (5 bases). V was shortened by 7 bases and J by 5 bases, with 18 bases between the two germline ends. CDR1 and CDR2 (germline): MNHNY, SVGAGI (reference sequence). The CDR3 extends over 16 amino acids. The DNA of the CDR3 is TGTGCCAGCACCGGACACGACCCCCATAATAATTCACCCCTCCACTTT. Protein product: CASTGHDPHNNSPLHF.